This is a list of T cell receptor beta chains from one sample in a study of shared clonotypes between healthy human individuals. Assay: immunoSEQ multiplex PCR; the TCRdb copy retains only in-frame clones and omits some. Among millions of clones, 90% to 95% were seen once, and the ten largest hold about 0.39%. The sample taken for sequencing was naive CD4+ T cells from PBMCs. The receptors were sampled from a man aged 18-30 years in good health. Some clones in this sample may be carry-over from other donors' samples. Each CDR3 is given with its conserved first and last residue. The D gene is left open where the match is weak. Not every row has a clone size; where given, it reads once, few, many or a size class.

abundance	v_gene	j_gene	d_gene	CDR3aa	CDR3nt
-	TRBV5-1	TRBJ2-1	TRBD2	CASSPGLAGVTSYNEQFF	TGCGCCAGCAGCCCGGGACTAGCGGGCGTCACCTCCTACAATGAGCAGTTCTTC
-	TRBV27	TRBJ2-2	-	CASSLLLDANTGELFF	TGTGCCAGCAGTTTATTGCTAGACGCGAACACCGGGGAGCTGTTTTTT
-	TRBV5-5	TRBJ2-7	-	CASSYRRGGRGEQYF	TGTGCCAGCAGCTATCGACGCGGGGGCAGGGGCGAGCAGTACTTC
-	TRBV28	TRBJ2-1	TRBD2	CASRNSGDVYNEQFF	TGTGCCAGCAGGAATAGCGGGGACGTCTACAATGAGCAGTTCTTC
-	TRBV6-5	TRBJ1-1	-	CASSYSSKRGAAFF	TGTGCCAGCAGTTACTCGTCTAAAAGGGGGGCAGCTTTCTTT
-	TRBV2	TRBJ2-3	TRBD2	CASSDVGTSGGPF	TGTGCCAGCAGCGACGTGGGGACTAGCGGCGGGCCTTTT
-	TRBV6-5	TRBJ1-3	-	CASSYSARSSGNTIYF	TGTGCCAGCAGTTACTCAGCCCGAAGCTCTGGAAACACCATATATTTT
-	TRBV5-1	TRBJ2-3	-	CASSLWRSSTDTQYF	TGCGCCAGCAGCTTGTGGCGTTCTAGCACAGATACGCAGTATTTT
-	TRBV6-1	TRBJ2-4	-	CASTKAGLAKNIQYF	TGTGCCAGCACAAAAGCGGGTCTAGCCAAAAACATTCAGTACTTC
-	TRBV28	TRBJ1-3	-	CASSSSGAPGNTIYF	TGTGCCAGCAGTTCGTCTGGGGCCCCGGGAAACACCATATATTTT
-	TRBV13	TRBJ2-3	TRBD1	CASSAAGGKADTQYF	TGTGCCAGCAGCGCCGCAGGGGGAAAAGCCGATACGCAGTATTTT
-	TRBV28	TRBJ2-7	-	CASSPTGDSYEQYF	TGTGCCAGCAGCCCTACAGGAGATTCCTACGAGCAGTACTTC
-	TRBV11-2	TRBJ1-1	-	CASSLEFAGGTEAFF	TGTGCCAGCAGCTTAGAATTCGCCGGGGGCACTGAAGCTTTCTTT
-	TRBV25-1	TRBJ1-3	-	CASSELGGASSGNTIYF	TGTGCCAGCAGTGAATTGGGGGGGGCTAGCTCTGGAAACACCATATATTTT
-	TRBV7-2	TRBJ1-6	-	CASSPRPLRNSPLHF	TGTGCCAGCAGCCCCCGACCGCTAAGAAATTCACCCCTCCACTTT
-	TRBV6-5	TRBJ1-4	TRBD1	CASSLQGGADEKLFF	TGTGCCAGCAGTCTACAGGGGGGGGCGGATGAAAAACTGTTTTTT
-	TRBV5-4	TRBJ2-1	-	CASSLGTDYNEQFF	TGTGCCAGCAGCTTGGGGACAGACTACAATGAGCAGTTCTTC
-	TRBV6-1	TRBJ2-7	TRBD2	CASSVQGTSGSHEQYF	TGTGCCAGCAGTGTCCAGGGGACTAGCGGGAGTCACGAGCAGTACTTC
-	TRBV7-2	TRBJ2-7	TRBD1	CASSLVSTGGIYEQYF	TGTGCCAGCAGCTTAGTCTCGACAGGGGGAATCTACGAGCAGTACTTC
-	TRBV28	TRBJ2-7	-	CASSSHTGNVYEQYF	TGTGCCAGCAGCTCCCATACAGGGAACGTCTACGAGCAGTACTTC
-	TRBV9	TRBJ2-5	-	CASSVELQETQYF	TGTGCCAGCAGCGTGGAGCTCCAAGAGACCCAGTACTTC
-	TRBV5-1	TRBJ1-1	-	CASSFRAENTEAFF	TGCGCCAGCAGCTTCCGAGCGGAGAACACTGAAGCTTTCTTT
once	TRBV27	TRBJ2-1	TRBD2	CASNTRRSGSDEQFF	TGTGCCAGCAATACCCGGCGTAGCGGGAGCGATGAGCAGTTCTTC
-	TRBV29-1	TRBJ2-4	-	CSVGGRNIQYF	TGCAGCGTTGGAGGGAGAAACATTCAGTACTTC
-	TRBV7-2	TRBJ2-7	TRBD1	CASSLLTGLTYEQYF	TGTGCCAGCAGCTTACTGACAGGGTTGACCTACGAGCAGTACTTC
-	TRBV2	TRBJ1-1	-	CASGGQRNTEAFF	TGTGCCAGCGGGGGACAAAGGAACACTGAAGCTTTCTTT
-	TRBV6-6	TRBJ1-6	-	CASSYGTTSNSPLHF	TGTGCCAGCAGTTACGGGACCACGAGTAATTCACCCCTCCACTTT
-	TRBV5-1	TRBJ1-4	-	CASSLPGPNEKLFF	TGCGCCAGCAGCTTACCGGGACCCAATGAAAAACTGTTTTTT
-	TRBV6-1	TRBJ2-3	-	CASSEDGSLGADTQYF	TGTGCCAGCAGTGAAGATGGTTCCCTAGGGGCAGATACGCAGTATTTT
-	TRBV5-1	TRBJ2-2	-	CASSGRENTGELFF	TGCGCCAGCAGCGGCAGGGAGAACACCGGGGAGCTGTTTTTT
few	TRBV11-2	TRBJ1-5	-	CASSRDRDQPQHF	TGTGCCAGCAGCCGCGACCGAGATCAGCCCCAGCATTTT
once	TRBV27	TRBJ1-2	-	CASSFLPLRTTGGYTF	TGTGCCAGCAGTTTCCTACCCCTCAGGACCACCGGGGGCTACACCTTC
-	TRBV5-1	TRBJ2-5	-	CASSFYRDETQYF	TGCGCCAGCAGCTTTTATAGAGACGAGACCCAGTACTTC
-	TRBV29-1	TRBJ2-2	TRBD2	CSVVLAGGRRELFF	TGCAGCGTTGTGCTAGCGGGAGGAAGGCGGGAGCTGTTTTTT
few	TRBV7-8	TRBJ1-4	-	CASSLYGRTFGDEKLFF	TGTGCCAGCAGCTTATACGGGCGGACTTTTGGAGATGAAAAACTGTTTTTT
-	TRBV6-6	TRBJ1-5	-	CASSYERGTQPQHF	TGTGCCAGCAGTTACGAGAGGGGAACTCAGCCCCAGCATTTT
-	TRBV29-1	TRBJ1-2	-	CSVEDGTQGYTF	TGCAGCGTTGAAGACGGGACTCAAGGCTACACCTTC
-	TRBV2	TRBJ2-1	TRBD2	CASRTSGSSYNEQFF	TGTGCCAGCAGGACTAGCGGGAGCTCCTACAATGAGCAGTTCTTC
-	TRBV19	TRBJ2-7	TRBD1	CASSPALGQGPIYEQYF	TGTGCCAGTAGTCCTGCTCTCGGACAGGGCCCTATCTACGAGCAGTACTTC
-	TRBV6-5	TRBJ1-2	-	CATVDPIYGYTF	TGTGCCACCGTAGACCCCATCTATGGCTACACCTTC
-	TRBV7-9	TRBJ2-2	TRBD2	CASSFTSGSMFGELFF	TGTGCCAGCAGCTTTACTAGCGGGAGTATGTTTGGGGAGCTGTTTTTT
once	TRBV28	TRBJ2-5	TRBD2	CASSFWLAGDGTNIKGTQYF	TGTGCCAGCAGTTTCTGGCTAGCGGGAGACGGGACCAATATCAAGGGGACCCAGTACTTC
-	TRBV6-5	TRBJ1-2	-	CASTLGRGANYGYTF	TGTGCCAGCACCCTAGGTCGGGGAGCTAACTATGGCTACACCTTC
-	TRBV6-5	TRBJ2-5	-	CASSTFNLGETQYF	TGTGCCAGCAGTACTTTTAATTTGGGAGAGACCCAGTACTTC
-	TRBV4-1	TRBJ2-3	TRBD2	CASSRENALTSGIADTQYF	TGCGCCAGCAGCCGCGAAAACGCCCTCACTAGCGGGATAGCGGATACGCAGTATTTT
once	TRBV7-2	TRBJ2-7	-	CASSLAGSSYEQYF	TGTGCCAGCAGCTTAGCCGGGAGCTCCTACGAGCAGTACTTC
-	TRBV18	TRBJ2-5	-	CASSPQYGWQETQYF	TGTGCCAGCTCACCACAGTATGGATGGCAAGAGACCCAGTACTTC
-	TRBV6-5	TRBJ2-7	-	CASRPGTKNYEQYF	TGTGCCAGCAGACCCGGGACAAAAAACTACGAGCAGTACTTC
-	TRBV5-4	TRBJ2-7	TRBD1	CASSWDSAYEQYF	TGTGCCAGCAGCTGGGACAGCGCCTACGAGCAGTACTTC
-	TRBV7-2	TRBJ1-2	-	CASSLAGRLYGYTF	TGTGCCAGCAGCTTAGCCGGACGATTGTATGGCTACACCTTC
-	TRBV28	TRBJ1-2	-	CASSPPAGYGYTF	TGTGCCAGCAGCCCCCCGGCCGGCTATGGCTACACCTTC
-	TRBV5-4	TRBJ1-2	-	CASSHDWDSYTF	TGTGCCAGCAGCCACGACTGGGACAGCTACACCTTC
-	TRBV19	TRBJ2-3	TRBD1	CASRARTGFTDTQYF	TGTGCCAGTAGAGCACGGACAGGATTCACAGATACGCAGTATTTT
-	TRBV5-4	TRBJ2-3	TRBD2	CASSLRLAGTDTQYF	TGTGCCAGCAGCTTGAGGCTAGCGGGGACAGATACGCAGTATTTT
-	TRBV19	TRBJ1-5	-	CASSPRLGQPRNQPQHF	TGTGCCAGTAGTCCAAGATTAGGACAGCCCCGCAATCAGCCCCAGCATTTT